This T cell receptor (beta chain) was captured by sequencing in a study of beta chain features in type 1 diabetes. Overall study results and limits: Diminished insertions and augmented deletions at VDJ junctions characterized type 1 diabetes patients. Naive, central memory and Treg TCRB repertoires appeared more alike in patients than in healthy donors. Across all four CD4+ subsets, people with type 1 diabetes showed modestly shorter TCRB CDR3s.

As for this clone: The antigen is unknown.

TCRB transcripts that were expressed got sequenced, as all of the isolated RNA had been reverse transcribed. Produced via immunoSEQ multiplex PCR; TCRdb's table is partial and in-frame only. The top ten hold around 0.0099% of the sample, which has 350,000 to 450,000 clones, around 12% seen once. The germline gives CDR1 SGHRS, CDR2 YFSETQ. With 1 base removed from V and 5 bases from J, the gap between germline ends came to 10 bases. The CDR3 contains 13 residues. The sample comprised naive CD4+ T cells from blood. The receptor's source is a woman aged 18-35 years with type 1 diabetes. The chain uses TRBV5-1 and TRBJ2-7; perhaps TRBD2 as D (7 bases). The CDR3 nucleotides are TGCGCCAGCAGCTTGAGGGAGGGGGACGAGCAGTACTTC. As protein: CASSLREGDEQYF. The variable domain in full, with the rest retrieved from reference TRBV5-1 and TRBJ2-7, is KAGVTQTPRYLIKTRGQQVTLSCSPISGHRSVSWYQQTPGQGLQFLFEYFSETQRNKGNFPGRFSGRQFSNSRSEMNVSTLELGDSALYLCASSLREGDEQYFGPGTRLTVT.